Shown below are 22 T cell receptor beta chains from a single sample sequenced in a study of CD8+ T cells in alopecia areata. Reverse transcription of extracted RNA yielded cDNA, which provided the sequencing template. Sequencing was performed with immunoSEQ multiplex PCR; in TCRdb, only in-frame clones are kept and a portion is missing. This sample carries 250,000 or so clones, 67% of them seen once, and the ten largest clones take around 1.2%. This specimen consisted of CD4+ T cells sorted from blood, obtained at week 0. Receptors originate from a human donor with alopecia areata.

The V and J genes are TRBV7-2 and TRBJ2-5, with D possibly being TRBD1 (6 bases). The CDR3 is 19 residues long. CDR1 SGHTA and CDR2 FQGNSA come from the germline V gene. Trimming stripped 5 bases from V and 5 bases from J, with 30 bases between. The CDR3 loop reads CASSRRQRQVWGLGETQYF. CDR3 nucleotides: TGTGCCAGCAGCCGCCGCCAACGGCAGGTGTGGGGGCTGGGGGAGACCCAGTACTTC.

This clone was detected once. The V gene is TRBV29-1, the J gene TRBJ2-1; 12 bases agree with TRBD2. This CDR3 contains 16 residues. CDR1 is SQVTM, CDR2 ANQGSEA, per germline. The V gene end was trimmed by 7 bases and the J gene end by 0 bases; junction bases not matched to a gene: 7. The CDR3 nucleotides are TGCAGCGGCAGACTAGCGGGGGCGAGCTCCTACAATGAGCAGTTCTTC. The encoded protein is CSGRLAGASSYNEQFF.

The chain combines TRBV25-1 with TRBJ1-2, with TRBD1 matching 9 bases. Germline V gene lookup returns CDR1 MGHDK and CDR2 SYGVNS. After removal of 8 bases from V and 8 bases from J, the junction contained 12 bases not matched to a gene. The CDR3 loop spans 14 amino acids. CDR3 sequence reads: CASGRTGENVGYTF. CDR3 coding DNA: TGTGCCAGCGGTCGGACAGGGGAGAACGTCGGCTACACCTTC.

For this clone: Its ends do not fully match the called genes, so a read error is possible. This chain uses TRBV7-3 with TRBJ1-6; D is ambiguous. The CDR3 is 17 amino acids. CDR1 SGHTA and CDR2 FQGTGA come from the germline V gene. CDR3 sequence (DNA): TGTGCCAGCAGCCTAACCCCCTCGGCGGATGGGAATTCACCCCTCCACTTT. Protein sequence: CASSLTPSADGNSPLHF.

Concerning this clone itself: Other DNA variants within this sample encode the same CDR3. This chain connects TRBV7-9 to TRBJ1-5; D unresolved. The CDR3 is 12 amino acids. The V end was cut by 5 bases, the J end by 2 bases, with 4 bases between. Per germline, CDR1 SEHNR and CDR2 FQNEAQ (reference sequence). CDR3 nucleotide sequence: TGTGCCAGCAGCCCAGGCAATCAGCCCCAGCATTTT. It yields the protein CASSPGNQPQHF. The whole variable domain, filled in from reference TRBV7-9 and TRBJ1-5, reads DTGVSQNPRHKITKRGQNVTFRCDPISEHNRLYWYRQTLGQGPEFLTYFQNEAQLEKSRLLSDRFSAERPKGSFSTLEIQRTEQGDSAMYLCASSPGNQPQHFGDGTRLSIL.

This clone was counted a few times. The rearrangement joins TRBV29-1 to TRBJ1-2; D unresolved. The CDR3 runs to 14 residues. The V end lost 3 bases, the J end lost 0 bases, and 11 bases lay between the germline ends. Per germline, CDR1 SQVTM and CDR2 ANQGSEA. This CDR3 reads CSVDLRKSNYGYTF. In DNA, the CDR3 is TGCAGCGTTGACCTACGGAAATCTAACTATGGCTACACCTTC.

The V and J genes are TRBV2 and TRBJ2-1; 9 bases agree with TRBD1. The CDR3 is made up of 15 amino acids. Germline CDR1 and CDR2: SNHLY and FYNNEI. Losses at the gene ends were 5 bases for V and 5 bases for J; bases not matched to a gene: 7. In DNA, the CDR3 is TGTGCCAGCAGTAAGGACAGGGGAAGGAACAATGAGCAGTTCTTC. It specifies CASSKDRGRNNEQFF. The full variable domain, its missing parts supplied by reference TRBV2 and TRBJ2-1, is EPEVTQTPSHQVTQMGQEVILRCVPISNHLYFYWYRQILGQKVEFLVSFYNNEISEKSEIFDDQFSVERPDGSNFTLKIRSTKLEDSAMYFCASSKDRGRNNEQFFGPGTRLTVL.

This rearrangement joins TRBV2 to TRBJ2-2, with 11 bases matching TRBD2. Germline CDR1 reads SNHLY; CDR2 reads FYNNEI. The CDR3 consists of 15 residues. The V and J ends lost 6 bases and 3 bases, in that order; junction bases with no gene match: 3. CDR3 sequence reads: CASSGTSGYTGELFF. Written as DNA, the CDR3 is TGTGCCAGCAGCGGGACTAGCGGTTACACCGGGGAGCTGTTTTTT. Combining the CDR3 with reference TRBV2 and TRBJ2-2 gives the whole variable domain EPEVTQTPSHQVTQMGQEVILRCVPISNHLYFYWYRQILGQKVEFLVSFYNNEISEKSEIFDDQFSVERPDGSNFTLKIRSTKLEDSAMYFCASSGTSGYTGELFFGEGSRLTVL.

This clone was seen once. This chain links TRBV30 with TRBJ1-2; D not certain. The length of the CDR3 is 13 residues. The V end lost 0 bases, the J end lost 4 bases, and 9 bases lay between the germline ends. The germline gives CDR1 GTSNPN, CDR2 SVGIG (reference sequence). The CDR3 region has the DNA TGTGCCTGGAGTGTACAGTACACCTATGGCTACACCTTC. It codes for CAWSVQYTYGYTF.

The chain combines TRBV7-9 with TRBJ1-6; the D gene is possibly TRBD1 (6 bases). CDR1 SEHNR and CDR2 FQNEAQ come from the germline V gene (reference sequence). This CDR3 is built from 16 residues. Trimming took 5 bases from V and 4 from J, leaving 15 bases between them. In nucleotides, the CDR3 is TGTGCCAGCAGCCCGCTGGGGGGGACATATAATTCACCCCTCCACTTT. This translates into CASSPLGGTYNSPLHF.

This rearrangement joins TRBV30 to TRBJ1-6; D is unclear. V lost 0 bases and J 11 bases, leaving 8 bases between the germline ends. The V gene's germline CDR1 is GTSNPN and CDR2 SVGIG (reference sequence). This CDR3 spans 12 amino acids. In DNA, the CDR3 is TGTGCCTGGAGTGTACCAGGTACACCCCTCCACTTT. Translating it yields CAWSVPGTPLHF.

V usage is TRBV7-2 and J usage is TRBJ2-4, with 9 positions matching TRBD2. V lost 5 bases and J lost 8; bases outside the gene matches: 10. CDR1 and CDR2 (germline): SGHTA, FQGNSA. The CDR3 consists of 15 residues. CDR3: CASSPYAGGEDIQYF. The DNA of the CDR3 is TGTGCCAGCAGCCCATACGCGGGGGGGGAGGACATTCAGTACTTC. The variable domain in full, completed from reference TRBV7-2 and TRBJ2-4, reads GAGVSQSPSNKVTEKGKDVELRCDPISGHTALYWYRQSLGQGLEFLIYFQGNSAPDKSGLPSDRFSAERTGGSVSTLTIQRTQQEDSAVYLCASSPYAGGEDIQYFGAGTRLSVL.

The CDR3 is CASSVLKETQYF. The CDR3 region has the DNA TGTGCCAGCAGTGTCCTGAAAGAGACCCAGTACTTC. The rearrangement links TRBV2 to TRBJ2-5; D ambiguous. V was cut by 4 bases and J by 3 bases, with 6 bases left in between. The CDR3 is 12 residues long. CDR1 is SNHLY, CDR2 FYNNEI, per germline.

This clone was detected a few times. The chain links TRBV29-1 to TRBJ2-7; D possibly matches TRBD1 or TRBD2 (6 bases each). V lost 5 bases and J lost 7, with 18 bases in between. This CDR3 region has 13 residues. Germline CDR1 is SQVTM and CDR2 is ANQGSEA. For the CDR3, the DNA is TGCAGCGTTTTGGACCAGGGGAGGTGGGAGCAGTACTTC. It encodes CSVLDQGRWEQYF.

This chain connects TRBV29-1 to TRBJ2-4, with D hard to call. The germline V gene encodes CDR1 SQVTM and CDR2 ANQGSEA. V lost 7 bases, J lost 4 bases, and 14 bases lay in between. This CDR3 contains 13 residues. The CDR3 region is CSGFESPKNIQYF. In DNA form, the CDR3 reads TGCAGCGGATTTGAGTCTCCGAAAAACATTCAGTACTTC.

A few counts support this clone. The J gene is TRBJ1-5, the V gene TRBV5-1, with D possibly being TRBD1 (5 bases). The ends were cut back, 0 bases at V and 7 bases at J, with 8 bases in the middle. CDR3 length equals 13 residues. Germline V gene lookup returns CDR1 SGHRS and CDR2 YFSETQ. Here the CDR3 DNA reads TGCGCCAGCAGCTTGGGACAGATGCAGCCCCAGCATTTT. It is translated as CASSLGQMQPQHF.

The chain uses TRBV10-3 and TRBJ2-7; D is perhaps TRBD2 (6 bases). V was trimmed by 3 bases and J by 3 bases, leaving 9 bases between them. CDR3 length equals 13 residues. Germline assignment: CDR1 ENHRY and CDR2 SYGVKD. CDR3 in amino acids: CAISEGGSYEQYF. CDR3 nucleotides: TGTGCCATCAGTGAAGGAGGGAGCTACGAGCAGTACTTC.

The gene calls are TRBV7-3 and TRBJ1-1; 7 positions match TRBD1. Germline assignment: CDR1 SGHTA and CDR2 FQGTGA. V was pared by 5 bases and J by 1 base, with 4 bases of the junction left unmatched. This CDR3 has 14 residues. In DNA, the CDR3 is TGTGCCAGCAGCCCAGGGGGGTCGAACACTGAAGCTTTCTTT. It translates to CASSPGGSNTEAFF.

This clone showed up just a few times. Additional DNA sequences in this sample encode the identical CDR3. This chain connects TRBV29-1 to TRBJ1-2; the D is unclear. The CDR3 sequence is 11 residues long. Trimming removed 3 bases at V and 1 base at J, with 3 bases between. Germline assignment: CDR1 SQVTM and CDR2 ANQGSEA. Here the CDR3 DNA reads TGCAGCGTTGAGGGTAACTATGGCTACACCTTC. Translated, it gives CSVEGNYGYTF.

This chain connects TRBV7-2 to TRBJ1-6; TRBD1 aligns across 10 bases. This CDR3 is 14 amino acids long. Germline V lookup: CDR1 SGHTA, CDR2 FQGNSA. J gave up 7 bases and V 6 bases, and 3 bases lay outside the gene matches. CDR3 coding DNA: TGTGCCAGCAGTAAGGACAGGGGGAATTCACCCCTCCACTTT. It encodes CASSKDRGNSPLHF.

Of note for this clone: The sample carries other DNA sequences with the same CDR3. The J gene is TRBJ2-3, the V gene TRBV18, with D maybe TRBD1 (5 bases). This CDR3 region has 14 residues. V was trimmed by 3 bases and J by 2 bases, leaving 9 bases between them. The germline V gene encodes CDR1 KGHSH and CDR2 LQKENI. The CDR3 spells CASSPGRDTDTQYF. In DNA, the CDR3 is TGTGCCAGCTCACCGGGCAGGGACACAGATACGCAGTATTTT.

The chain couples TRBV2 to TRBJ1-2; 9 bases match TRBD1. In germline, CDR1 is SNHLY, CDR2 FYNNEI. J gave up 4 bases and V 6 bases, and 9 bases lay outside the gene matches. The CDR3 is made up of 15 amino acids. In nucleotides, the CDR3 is TGTGCCAGCAGCCCCGAGGGACAGGGAGGCTATGGCTACACCTTC. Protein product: CASSPEGQGGYGYTF.